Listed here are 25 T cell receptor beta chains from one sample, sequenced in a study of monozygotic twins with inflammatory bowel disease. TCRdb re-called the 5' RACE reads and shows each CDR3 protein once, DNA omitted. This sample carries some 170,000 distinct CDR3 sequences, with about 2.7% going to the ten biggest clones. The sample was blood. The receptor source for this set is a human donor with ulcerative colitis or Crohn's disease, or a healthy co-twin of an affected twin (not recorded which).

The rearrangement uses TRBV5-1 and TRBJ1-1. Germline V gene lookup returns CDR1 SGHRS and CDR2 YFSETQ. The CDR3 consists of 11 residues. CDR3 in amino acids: CASSLGLEAFF.

CDR3 region: CASSLAMGSSTDTQYF. The genes are TRBV5-1 and TRBJ2-3. Germline-derived CDR1 and CDR2 are SGHRS and YFSETQ. The CDR3 covers 16 residues.

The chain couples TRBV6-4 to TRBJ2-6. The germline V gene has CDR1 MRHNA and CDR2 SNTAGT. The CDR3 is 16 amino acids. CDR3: CASSARRASGANVLTF.

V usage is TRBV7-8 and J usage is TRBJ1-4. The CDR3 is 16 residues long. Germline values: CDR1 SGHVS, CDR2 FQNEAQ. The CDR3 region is CASSLGAGGYIEKLFF.

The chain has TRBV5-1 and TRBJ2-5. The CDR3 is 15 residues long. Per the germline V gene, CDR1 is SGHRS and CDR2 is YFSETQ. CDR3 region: CASSLAGVVLETQYF.

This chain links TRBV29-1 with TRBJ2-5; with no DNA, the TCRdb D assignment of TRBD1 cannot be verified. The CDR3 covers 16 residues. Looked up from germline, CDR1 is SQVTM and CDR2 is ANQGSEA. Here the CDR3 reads CSVEDPRGWTEETQYF.

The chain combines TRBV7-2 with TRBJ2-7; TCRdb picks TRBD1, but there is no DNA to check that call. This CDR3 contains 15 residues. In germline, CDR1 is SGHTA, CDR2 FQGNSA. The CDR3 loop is CASSKRWTSHYEQYF.

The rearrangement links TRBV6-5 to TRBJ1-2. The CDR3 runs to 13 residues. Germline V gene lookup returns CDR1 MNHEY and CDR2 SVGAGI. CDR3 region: CASSYSAVYGYTF.

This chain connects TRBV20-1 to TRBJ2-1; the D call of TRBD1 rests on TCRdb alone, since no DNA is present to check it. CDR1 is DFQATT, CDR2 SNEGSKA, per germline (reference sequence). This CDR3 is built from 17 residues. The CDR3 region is CSARDPLARDVNNEQFF.

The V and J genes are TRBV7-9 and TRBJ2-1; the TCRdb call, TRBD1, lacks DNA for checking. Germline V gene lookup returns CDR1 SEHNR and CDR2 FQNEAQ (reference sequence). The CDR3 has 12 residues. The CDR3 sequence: CAILQGRDEQFF.

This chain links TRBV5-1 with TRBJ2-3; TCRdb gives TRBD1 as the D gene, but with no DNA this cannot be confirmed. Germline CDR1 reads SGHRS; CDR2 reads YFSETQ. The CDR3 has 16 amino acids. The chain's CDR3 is CASSPVTDQSTDTQYF.

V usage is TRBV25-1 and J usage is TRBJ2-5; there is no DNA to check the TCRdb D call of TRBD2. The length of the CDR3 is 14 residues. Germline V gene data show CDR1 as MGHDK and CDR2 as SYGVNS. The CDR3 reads CASRAEAHRSTQYF.

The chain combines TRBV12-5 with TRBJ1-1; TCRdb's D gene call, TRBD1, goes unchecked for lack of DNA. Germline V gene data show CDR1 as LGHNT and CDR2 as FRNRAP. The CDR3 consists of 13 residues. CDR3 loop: CASALGGYTEAFF.

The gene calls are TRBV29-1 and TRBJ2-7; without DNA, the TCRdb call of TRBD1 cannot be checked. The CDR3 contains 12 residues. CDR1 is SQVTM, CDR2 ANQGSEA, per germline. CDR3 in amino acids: CSVGQGAYEQYF.

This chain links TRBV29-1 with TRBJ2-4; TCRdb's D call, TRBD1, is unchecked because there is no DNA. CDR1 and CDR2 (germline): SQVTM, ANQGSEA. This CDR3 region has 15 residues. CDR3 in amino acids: CSVGWGQGAKNIQYF. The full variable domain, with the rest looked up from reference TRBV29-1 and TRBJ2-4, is SAVISQKPSRDICQRGTSLTIQCQVDSQVTMMFWYRQQPGQSLTLIATANQGSEATYESGFVIDKFPISRPNLTFSTLTVSNMSPEDSSIYLCSVGWGQGAKNIQYFGAGTRLSVL.

The CDR3: CASSLGDFNTGELFF. The chain carries TRBV5-1 and TRBJ2-2; the D call from TCRdb, TRBD2, cannot be confirmed without DNA. The CDR3 loop spans 15 amino acids. Germline V lookup: CDR1 SGHRS, CDR2 YFSETQ. Using reference TRBV5-1 and TRBJ2-2 for the parts outside the CDR3, the full variable domain is KAGVTQTPRYLIKTRGQQVTLSCSPISGHRSVSWYQQTPGQGLQFLFEYFSETQRNKGNFPGRFSGRQFSNSRSEMNVSTLELGDSALYLCASSLGDFNTGELFFGEGSRLTVL.

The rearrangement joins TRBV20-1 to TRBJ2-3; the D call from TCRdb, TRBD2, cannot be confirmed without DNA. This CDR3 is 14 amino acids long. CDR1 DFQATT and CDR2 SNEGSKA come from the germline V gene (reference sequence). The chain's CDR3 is CSARVSGRTDTQYF.

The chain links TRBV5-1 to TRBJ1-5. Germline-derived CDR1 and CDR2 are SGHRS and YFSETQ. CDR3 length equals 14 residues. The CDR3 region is CASSLDSGYQPQHF.

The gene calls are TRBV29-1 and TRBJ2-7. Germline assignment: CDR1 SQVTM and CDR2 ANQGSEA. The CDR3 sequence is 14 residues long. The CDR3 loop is CSVANWLSSYEQYF.

The CDR3 reads CASSSAGMNTEAFF. The chain uses TRBV5-4 and TRBJ1-1. The CDR3 consists of 14 residues. Germline V gene data show CDR1 as SGHNT and CDR2 as YYREEE (reference sequence). The entire variable domain, with the rest obtained from reference TRBV5-4 and TRBJ1-1, is as follows: ETGVTQSPTHLIKTRGQQVTLRCSSQSGHNTVSWYQQALGQGPQFIFQYYREEENGRGNFPPRFSGLQFPNYSSELNVNALELDDSALYLCASSSAGMNTEAFFGQGTRLTVV.

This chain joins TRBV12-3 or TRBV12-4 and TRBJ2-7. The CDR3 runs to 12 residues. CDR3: CASSTEAWEQYF.

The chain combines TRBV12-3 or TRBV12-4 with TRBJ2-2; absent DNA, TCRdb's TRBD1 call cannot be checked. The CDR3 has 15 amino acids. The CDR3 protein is CASRAGTGNTGELFF.

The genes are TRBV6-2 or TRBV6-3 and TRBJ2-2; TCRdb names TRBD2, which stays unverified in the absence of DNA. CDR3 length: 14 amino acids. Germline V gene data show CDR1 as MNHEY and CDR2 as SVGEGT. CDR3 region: CASTIKRDTGELFF.

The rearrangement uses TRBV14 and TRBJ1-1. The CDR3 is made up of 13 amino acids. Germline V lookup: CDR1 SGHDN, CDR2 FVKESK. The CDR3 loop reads CASSQDFGEGAFF.

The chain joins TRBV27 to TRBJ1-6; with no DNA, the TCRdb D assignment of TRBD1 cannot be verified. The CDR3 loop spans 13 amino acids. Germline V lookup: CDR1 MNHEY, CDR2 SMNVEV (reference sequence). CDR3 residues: CASSRRGDSPLHF.